This T cell receptor (beta chain) was documented in a study of response to subunit inactivated influenza vaccine. In TCRdb, the RT-PCR reads were re-called with MiXCR into one record per CDR3 protein. This sample has approximately 500,000 distinct CDR3 sequences, with approximately 20% found just once. V was clipped by 1 base and J by 6 bases, with 7 bases between them. CDR3 length: 12 residues. Germline-derived CDR1 and CDR2 are SEHNR and FQNEAQ (reference sequence). This sample also belongs to another study, concerning T cells expressing NK-cell markers. That source reports: With UMIs, 5'RACE template switching was used to make TCR beta cDNA. Within several experiments, an anti-gamma-delta TCR antibody kept the sorting limited to alpha-beta TCR T cells. Whether expanded NKG2C+ T cell clones recognized HCMV stayed uncertain.

This sequence joins TRBV7-9 and TRBJ2-7; D is uncertain. The receptor comes from a middle-aged man who received an inactivated influenza vaccine. The sequencing here drew on CD4+ T cells sorted from PBMCs, taken 11 to 12 days after vaccination. This chain's CDR3 is CASSLGRSEQYF. The CDR3 region has the DNA TGTGCCAGCAGCTTAGGTAGATCCGAGCAGTACTTC.